This TCR beta chain was documented in a study of T cell responses to AZD1222 COVID-19 vaccine. The study's findings and limits: Unmutated variant regions are reportedly the target of nearly half of TCRs that are spike-specific. Compared with day 0, the breadth and depth of the Spike-specific TCR repertoire rose significantly after two doses of AZD1222.

The germline V and J ends were trimmed by 3 bases and 6 bases, with 11 bases remaining between them. The CDR3 totals 13 residues. The germline gives CDR1 GTSNPN, CDR2 SVGIG (reference sequence). Sequencing was performed with immunoSEQ multiplex PCR; in TCRdb, only in-frame clones are kept and a portion is missing. The sample includes more than 150,000 clones, around 89% of them seen just once. In regard to this clone: Its antigen is not identified.

The chain joins TRBV30 to TRBJ2-2; TRBD2 is a possible D gene (5 bases). This sequence was found in an adult in good health. The starting material was peripheral blood, obtained on day 0 of AZD1222 vaccination. The CDR3 is CAWSLGVAGELFF. The CDR3 coding sequence is TGTGCCTGGAGCCTCGGGGTGGCCGGGGAGCTGTTTTTT.